The entry below gives a single T cell receptor beta chain sequence along with its context. The sample originates from a study of blood T cell repertoires in COVID-19. Study in general: Sites across the United States, Italy and Spain contributed samples from acute and convalescent COVID-19. Nucleic acid was either cDNA or gDNA, and it came from T cells, B-cell-depleted T cells, or PBMCs.

As processed by the authors: Scientists estimated how many nucleated cells there were by amplifying reference gene primers. Measured with immunoSEQ multiplex PCR; TCRdb has only the in-frame clones, and not every one. The D gene and trimming were derived from the DNA, and the V and J assignments and clone size from that table. The sample records around 140,000 clones, approximately 90% being singletons. Sequencing input: peripheral blood. The receptor's source is a man in his sixties with active or convalescent COVID-19.

CDR3 sequence: CASRPRGGPIGYTF. DNA of the CDR3: TGTGCCAGTAGGCCTCGTGGCGGGCCTATTGGCTACACCTTC. The rearrangement uses TRBV19 and TRBJ1-2; D remains unclear. CDR3 length: 14 amino acids. Germline lookup yields CDR1 LNHDA and CDR2 SQIVND (reference sequence). V gave up 6 bases and J gave up 7 bases, with 18 bases separating them.